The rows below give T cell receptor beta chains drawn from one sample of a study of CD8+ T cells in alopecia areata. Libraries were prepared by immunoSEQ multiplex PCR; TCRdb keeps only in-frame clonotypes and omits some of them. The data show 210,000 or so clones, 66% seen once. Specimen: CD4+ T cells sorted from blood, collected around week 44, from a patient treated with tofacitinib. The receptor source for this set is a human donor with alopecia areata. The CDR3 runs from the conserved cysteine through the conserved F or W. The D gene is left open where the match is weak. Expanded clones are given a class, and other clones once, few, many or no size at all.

DNA: TGTGCCAGCAGTTTATCGACGGGCTATGGCTACACCTTC
CDR3: CASSLSTGYGYTF
D: -
size: -
J: TRBJ1-2
V: TRBV27

DNA: TGTGCCAGCAGCTTGGCTGGGACAGGGGCCACCGGGGAGCTGTTTTTT
CDR3: CASSLAGTGATGELFF
D: TRBD1
size: -
J: TRBJ2-2
V: TRBV5-6

DNA: TGTGCCAGCAGCTTAGGTTCGGAGAATGAAAAACTGTTTTTT
CDR3: CASSLGSENEKLFF
D: -
size: -
J: TRBJ1-4
V: TRBV7-6

DNA: TGTGCCAGCAGTGGGAACTCGTTATATCAAGATTTT
CDR3: CASSGNSLYQDF
D: -
size: -
J: TRBJ2-3
V: TRBV25-1

DNA: TGCGCCAGCACCCCGGGGACCACAGATACGCAGTATTTT
CDR3: CASTPGTTDTQYF
D: -
size: -
J: TRBJ2-3
V: TRBV5-1

DNA: TGTGCCAGCAGCCCCGGGAGGGCCGCTACCGGGGAGCTGTTTTTT
CDR3: CASSPGRAATGELFF
D: TRBD2
size: -
J: TRBJ2-2
V: TRBV9

DNA: TGCAGCGTTCGTACAGGGGTTTTCGTAGACGAGCAGTACTTC
CDR3: CSVRTGVFVDEQYF
D: TRBD1
size: -
J: TRBJ2-7
V: TRBV29-1

DNA: TGTGCCAGCAGCCTGGGGACGGACTCTGGAAACACCATATATTTT
CDR3: CASSLGTDSGNTIYF
D: -
size: -
J: TRBJ1-3
V: TRBV7-3

DNA: TGTGCCAGCAGTTTATCGAAGACAGATACGCAGTATTTT
CDR3: CASSLSKTDTQYF
D: -
size: few
J: TRBJ2-3
V: TRBV27

DNA: TGCGCCAGCAGTTTGGGAACCTATAATTCACCCCTCCACTTT
CDR3: CASSLGTYNSPLHF
D: -
size: -
J: TRBJ1-6
V: TRBV5-1

DNA: TGTGCCAGCAGTACAGACAGGGATAGTGCGAACACCGGGGAGCTGTTTTTT
CDR3: CASSTDRDSANTGELFF
D: TRBD1
size: -
J: TRBJ2-2
V: TRBV2

DNA: TGTGCCAGCAGCCTGACAGTTTCTAGCACAGATACGCAGTATTTT
CDR3: CASSLTVSSTDTQYF
D: -
size: -
J: TRBJ2-3
V: TRBV7-3

DNA: TGCAGCGTCGGTGGCAGTCTCTACGAGCAGTACTTC
CDR3: CSVGGSLYEQYF
D: -
size: few
J: TRBJ2-7
V: TRBV29-1

DNA: TGTGCCAGCAGCTCGTTCGCAACTAATGAAAAACTGTTTTTT
CDR3: CASSSFATNEKLFF
D: -
size: -
J: TRBJ1-4
V: TRBV7-2

DNA: TGCAGCGTTGAACGAATACAAGACAGGGGAGGTGGCTACACCTTC
CDR3: CSVERIQDRGGGYTF
D: TRBD1
size: -
J: TRBJ1-2
V: TRBV29-1

DNA: TGTGCCAGCAGCTTAGTTGGGACGGGGAACACCGGGGAGCTGTTTTTT
CDR3: CASSLVGTGNTGELFF
D: -
size: -
J: TRBJ2-2
V: TRBV7-2

DNA: TGCGCCAGCAGTACAGCTAGCACACAGGGGGGTTCCACTGAAGCTTTCTTT
CDR3: CASSTASTQGGSTEAFF
D: TRBD1
size: -
J: TRBJ1-1
V: TRBV23-1

DNA: TGTGCCTGGAGTTCGGGACTAGCGGAGCAGTTCTTC
CDR3: CAWSSGLAEQFF
D: TRBD2
size: -
J: TRBJ2-1
V: TRBV30